A selection of T cell receptor beta chains follows, all from one sample in a study of radiation and T cells in renal cell carcinoma. Assay used: immunoSEQ multiplex PCR; TCRdb lists only in-frame clones, some missing. This table has 150,000 to 160,000 clones, roughly 87% appearing once. The sequenced sample was blood, obtained from a patient whose treatment included radiotherapy and nephrectomy. These receptors came from a woman aged 45 to 65 with renal cell carcinoma. The conserved cysteine and the conserved F or W are not part of the CDR3 here. Not all rows give a size; the values are once, few, many and, for expanded clones, a class.

v_call,j_call,clone_size,cdr3_aa
TRBV9,TRBJ2-7,-,ASSVGLAEVEQY
TRBV10-1,TRBJ2-7,-,ASRQTLTGSEQY
TRBV5-1,TRBJ1-1,-,ASSPQGISNTEAF
TRBV21-1,TRBJ2-7,-,ASSTYREPPSYEQY
TRBV14,TRBJ1-3,few,ASSHGYTIY
TRBV29-1,TRBJ2-7,-,SAGQTRNYEQY
TRBV5-1,TRBJ1-4,-,ASSLVTTGEKLF
TRBV5-1,TRBJ2-2,-,ASSPTMGHGTGELF
TRBV6-5,TRBJ1-1,-,ASSYSRDRGTEAF
TRBV9,TRBJ1-4,-,ASSVGQTTTNEKLF
TRBV5-1,TRBJ1-2,-,ASGGIHGYT
TRBV6-6,TRBJ1-2,-,ASSYRGGYGYT
TRBV5-4,TRBJ1-1,-,ASSYYPGDPEAF
TRBV9,TRBJ1-2,-,ASSVEGQLYGYT
TRBV5-6,TRBJ1-4,-,ASRRFVNEKLF
TRBV7-2,TRBJ1-6,-,ASSLVGQGGNSPLH
TRBV18,TRBJ1-1,-,ASSPGNRGPLMNTEAF
TRBV5-1,TRBJ2-1,-,ASSLEGLGVDEQF
TRBV11-2,TRBJ2-2,-,ASSFRGAGTGELF
TRBV6-1,TRBJ2-1,-,ASIAGGGEQF
TRBV4-3,TRBJ1-1,-,ASSQDLADRAF
TRBV30,TRBJ1-4,-,AWSAGAGEEKLF
TRBV6-1,TRBJ2-7,once,ASSEEGQGGIWSEQY
TRBV6-5,TRBJ2-7,-,ASSPERRNYEQY
TRBV11-3,TRBJ2-1,-,ASSNRDRAHEQF
TRBV4-3,TRBJ1-2,once,ASSQEYSQLAGYT
TRBV11-2,TRBJ2-1,once,ASSRGAGNEQF
TRBV19,TRBJ1-1,-,ASGFLGRGTEAF
TRBV6-1,TRBJ1-1,-,ASSDIGLRGPVRNTEAF
TRBV19,TRBJ2-5,-,ASSAMLWVAGAQETQY
TRBV28,TRBJ1-3,-,ASSSRGALY
TRBV18,TRBJ1-1,-,ASSLRTARPNTEAF
TRBV9,TRBJ2-7,-,ASNGVRARGWAYEQY
TRBV19,TRBJ1-4,-,ASSGTGTTNEKLF
TRBV9,TRBJ2-1,-,ASSVGDSYNEQF
TRBV7-2,TRBJ1-1,-,ASSLVGLWGVGAEAF
TRBV29-1,TRBJ1-2,-,SVGDSYGYT
TRBV5-5,TRBJ1-1,-,ASSRTGMNTEAF
TRBV6-6,TRBJ1-2,-,ASSKLTDYYGYT
TRBV11-2,TRBJ2-7,-,ASSLDYGVYEQY
TRBV19,TRBJ2-6,-,ASSIPGPGANVLT
TRBV19,TRBJ1-6,-,ASSILQGFNSPLH
TRBV6-5,TRBJ2-3,-,ATGRRIAQTDTQY
TRBV5-1,TRBJ1-2,-,ASSSTGTQLGGYT
TRBV6-1,TRBJ1-3,once,ASRGTDSGNTIY
TRBV9,TRBJ1-2,-,ASSVGEGPYGYT
TRBV6-5,TRBJ2-3,-,ASSYGSSGATDTQY
TRBV19,TRBJ1-1,few,ATTENTEAF
TRBV6-6,TRBJ1-3,-,ASSLTGTGNTIY
TRBV19,TRBJ2-1,-,ASSMGSGVLYNEQF
TRBV5-1,TRBJ2-5,-,ASSLAGMEETQY
TRBV2,TRBJ1-2,-,ASRYDSPGGGYT
TRBV10-2,TRBJ2-6,-,ATPGQGPTGANVLT
TRBV5-1,TRBJ2-3,-,ASRVQTDTQY
TRBV4-2,TRBJ2-2,-,ASSQDHRYPGELF
TRBV11-2,TRBJ2-3,-,ASSLTGSDTQY
TRBV7-2,TRBJ1-5,-,ASSGQTGINQPQH